These 19 T cell receptor beta chains originate from one sample sequenced in a study of blood T cells in healthy people across ages. Primers used in a second PCR of roughly 6 to 12 cycles were a sample-barcoded 5' primer and a J-beta primer mix. TCRdb analysed the 5' RACE reads with MiXCR anew, one entry per CDR3 protein. Of around 1,900,000 distinct CDR3 sequences listed, more than 35% are singletons. The sequenced material came from blood. These receptor sequences come from a human donor in good health.

As regards this clonotype: The germline gene is not matched at one end of the junction; a read error may be the cause. This chain joins TRBV4-3 and TRBJ1-2, with TRBD1 identical over 8 bases. Germline assignment: CDR1 LGHNA and CDR2 YSLEER. The CDR3 length is 17 residues. The DNA of the CDR3 is TGCGCCAGCAACCAAGATCCTGGACAGGGCTCTAACTATGGCTACACCTTC. It codes for CASNQDPGQGSNYGYTF.

The genes are TRBV28 and TRBJ2-1; 9 nucleotides match TRBD1. This CDR3 has 18 residues. Looked up from germline, CDR1 is MDHEN and CDR2 is SYDVKM. The V segment lost 5 bases and the J segment 8 bases; nucleotides outside the gene matches: 19. For the CDR3, the DNA is TGTGCCAGCAGTAATCCGAGGGACGGACAGGGGCCTCCAGATGAGCAGTTCTTC. Residues: CASSNPRDGQGPPDEQFF.

This clonotype was found many times. The CDR3 protein is CASSFRQGELYGYTF. DNA for the CDR3: TGTGCCAGCAGTTTTCGACAGGGGGAGTTGTACGGCTACACCTTC. This sequence joins TRBV27 and TRBJ1-2, with 9 nucleotides matching TRBD1. CDR3 size: 15 residues. Germline V CDR1 and CDR2: MNHEY, SMNVEV (reference sequence). V was pared by 3 bases and J by 8 bases, with 10 bases of the junction left unmatched.

The genes are TRBV29-1 and TRBJ1-1, with D unresolved. Per germline, CDR1 SQVTM and CDR2 ANQGSEA. The germline V and J ends were trimmed by 0 bases and 0 bases, with 11 bases remaining between them. CDR3 length: 15 amino acids. The CDR3 nucleotides read TGCAGCGTTGAAGACGAGGTAGAGTTGAACACTGAAGCTTTCTTT. This codes for CSVEDEVELNTEAFF.

This clonotype was observed a handful of times. Mismatch with germline at one junction end may stem from a read error. This sequence joins TRBV15 and TRBJ2-6; 8 nucleotides line up with TRBD1. The CDR3 loop spans 15 amino acids. Germline V lookup: CDR1 LNHNV, CDR2 YYDKDF (reference sequence). Here the CDR3 DNA reads TGCGCCACCAGCAGAGGACAGGGTGGGGTCAACGTCCTGACTTTC. As protein: CATSRGQGGVNVLTF.

The gene calls are TRBV5-1 and TRBJ1-5, with TRBD1 matching 7 bases. This CDR3 comprises 15 residues. V dropped 4 bases and J dropped 3; count of bases not matched to a gene: 7. Germline lookup yields CDR1 SGHRS and CDR2 YFSETQ. CDR3 bases: TGCGCCAGCAGCCCACCGGGACAGCACAATCAGCCCCAGCATTTT. Its protein product is CASSPPGQHNQPQHF.

Only a few counts were recorded for this clonotype. The rearrangement uses TRBV5-5 and TRBJ2-4; D is unresolved. The J call may be wrong; the DNA end is better matched by TRBJ2-7. Germline CDR1 reads SGHKS; CDR2 reads YYEKEE (reference sequence). This CDR3 contains 14 residues. CDR3 sequence reads: CASSATGPTYEQYF. CDR3 in DNA: TGTGCCAGCAGCGCGACCGGGCCCACCTACGAGCAGTACTTC.

This clonotype has only a few counts. The chain combines TRBV10-3 with TRBJ2-7, with D unclear. The V gene lost 4 bases and the J gene lost 2 bases, with 6 bases spanning the gap. The germline gives CDR1 ENHRY, CDR2 SYGVKD. The CDR3 has 12 residues. CDR3 loop: CAISGVTYEQYF. CDR3 sequence (DNA): TGTGCCATCAGTGGGGTTACCTACGAGCAGTACTTC.

This clonotype was counted ten times or more. J is TRBJ2-3 and V is TRBV10-3; D unresolved. CDR1 and CDR2 from the germline V gene are ENHRY and SYGVKD. This CDR3 is built from 13 residues. With 4 bases removed from V and 6 bases from J, the gap between germline ends came to 11 bases. This CDR3 reads CAISVKDLDTQYF. CDR3 nucleotides: TGTGCCATCAGTGTTAAGGACCTGGATACGCAGTATTTT.

This clonotype has just one count. CDR3 DNA: TGCAGTGCCACAGGACTAGCGGGGTACTATACGCAGTATTTT. Its protein product is CSATGLAGYYTQYF. The chain employs TRBV20-1 and TRBJ2-3; 12 bases are shared with TRBD2. CDR1 is DFQATT and CDR2 is SNEGSKA in the germline V gene (reference sequence). The CDR3 has 14 residues. Trimming cost V 6 bases and J 7 bases; bases outside gene matches: 8.

V is TRBV2 and J is TRBJ2-6; no clear D. V lost 4 bases, J lost 4 bases, and 11 bases lay in between. The CDR3 is 15 residues long. Looked up from germline, CDR1 is SNHLY and CDR2 is FYNNEI. This CDR3 is CASSGRARGANVLTF. In DNA form, the CDR3 reads TGTGCCAGCAGTGGAAGGGCTAGAGGGGCCAACGTCCTGACTTTC.

The chain recombines TRBV3-1 with TRBJ2-7; 7 positions match TRBD1. Trimming took 4 bases from V and 0 from J; bases not matched to a gene: 6. The V gene's germline CDR1 is LGHDT and CDR2 YNNKEL (reference sequence). This CDR3 region has 15 residues. This CDR3 is CASSPGTVYSYEQYF. CDR3 DNA sequence: TGTGCCAGCAGCCCTGGGACAGTATACTCCTACGAGCAGTACTTC.

The chain employs TRBV5-1 and TRBJ1-6, with unresolved D. CDR1 and CDR2 from the germline V gene are SGHRS and YFSETQ. This CDR3 has 13 amino acids. V was pared by 3 bases and J by 8 bases, with 9 bases between. CDR3 coding DNA: TGCGCCAGCAGCTCGGTGGGCGATTCACCCCTCCACTTT. Amino acid sequence: CASSSVGDSPLHF.

V usage is TRBV15 and J usage is TRBJ2-7; D possibly uses TRBD1 or TRBD2 (6 bases each). The CDR3 is 15 residues long. Per germline, CDR1 LNHNV and CDR2 YYDKDF (reference sequence). V lost 1 base and J 4 bases, leaving 14 bases between the germline ends. CDR3 nucleotides: TGTGCCACCAGCAGAGGTAGTGGGGGGCTTTACGAGCAGTACTTC. It translates to CATSRGSGGLYEQYF.

The CDR3 loop is CASSPAGGTEQFF. In DNA, the CDR3 is TGTGCCAGCTCACCCGCGGGGGGGACTGAGCAGTTCTTC. This chain links TRBV18 with TRBJ2-1; TRBD2 aligns across 9 bases. V was pared by 3 bases and J by 9 bases, with 3 bases of the junction left unmatched. This CDR3 region has 13 residues. In germline, CDR1 is KGHSH, CDR2 LQKENI.

The chain combines TRBV11-3 with TRBJ1-1; 7 nucleotides line up with TRBD1. The germline CDR1 and CDR2 sequences are SGHNT and YENEEA. The CDR3 consists of 16 residues. V shed 5 bases and J 1 base; nucleotides not matched to a gene: 10. DNA for the CDR3: TGTGCCAGCAGCCCCCGGGGACAGTCCCCGAACACTGAAGCTTTCTTT. Translating it yields CASSPRGQSPNTEAFF.

This clonotype was found a few times. V usage is TRBV28 and J usage is TRBJ1-5; 9 nucleotides match TRBD1. The CDR3 extends over 16 amino acids. V was pared by 6 bases and J by 9 bases, with 15 bases of the junction left unmatched. Germline V gives CDR1 MDHEN, CDR2 SYDVKM. CDR3 residues: CASSQFRPGTGSPQHF. Written as DNA, the CDR3 is TGTGCCAGCAGCCAGTTCCGTCCCGGGACAGGGTCGCCCCAGCATTTT.

The CDR3 region has the DNA TGTGCCAGCAGCCCATATGGGGACTATGGCTACACCTTC. Its translation is CASSPYGDYGYTF. The gene calls are TRBV7-9 and TRBJ1-2; D is unresolved. Trimming took 5 bases from V and 3 from J, leaving 10 bases between them. Per germline, CDR1 SEHNR and CDR2 FQNEAQ (reference sequence). There are 13 residues in the CDR3.

The DNA of the CDR3 is TGTGCCAGCAGTCCTCCCGAGCCTCCCCTCTCCTACAATGAGCAGTTCTTC. This codes for CASSPPEPPLSYNEQFF. The V gene is TRBV6-2 or TRBV6-3, the J gene TRBJ2-1, with no clear D. Trimming took 5 bases from V and 0 from J, leaving 17 bases between them. The CDR3 totals 17 residues. In germline, CDR1 is MNHEY, CDR2 SVGEGT.